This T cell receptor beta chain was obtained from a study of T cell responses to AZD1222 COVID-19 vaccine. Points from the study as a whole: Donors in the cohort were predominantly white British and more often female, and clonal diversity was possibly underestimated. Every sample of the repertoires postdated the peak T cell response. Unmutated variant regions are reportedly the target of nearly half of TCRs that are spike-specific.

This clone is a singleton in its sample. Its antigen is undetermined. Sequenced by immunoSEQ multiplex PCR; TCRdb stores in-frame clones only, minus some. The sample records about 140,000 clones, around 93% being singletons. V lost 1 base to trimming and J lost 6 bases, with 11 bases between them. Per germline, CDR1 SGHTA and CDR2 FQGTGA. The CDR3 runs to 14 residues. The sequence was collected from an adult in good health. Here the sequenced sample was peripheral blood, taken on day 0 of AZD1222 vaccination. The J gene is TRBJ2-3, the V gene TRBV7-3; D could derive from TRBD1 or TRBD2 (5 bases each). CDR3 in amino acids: CASSLMGVLDTQYF. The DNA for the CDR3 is TGTGCCAGCAGCTTAATGGGGGTCTTGGATACGCAGTATTTT.